This T cell receptor beta chain stems from a study of control samples from healthy donors and cancer patients. There are 14 residues in the CDR3. The V gene lost 3 bases and the J gene lost 3 bases, with 12 bases spanning the gap. Germline-derived CDR1 and CDR2 are GTSNPN and SVGIG (reference sequence). This clone was seen a handful of times. The protocol was immunoSEQ multiplex PCR, while the TCRdb copy is restricted to in-frame clones and leaves out a portion. The sample records around 140,000 clones, about 93% being singletons. The J gene is TRBJ1-5, the V gene TRBV30, with D possibly TRBD1 on 6 matching bases. Material for sequencing was blood. The receptor's source is a man aged 35-49 years in good health. The CDR3 DNA reads as TGTGCCTGGAGCCTCGGGGACAACAATCAGCCCCAGCATTTT. Protein: CAWSLGDNNQPQHF.